Included here is one T cell receptor (beta chain) sequence, with context. Its antigen remains unidentified. Germline V lookup: CDR1 MNHNY, CDR2 SVGAGI (reference sequence). The CDR3 covers 15 residues. V was pared by 0 bases and J by 3 bases, with 11 bases between. Primers: 60 Vbeta forward and 13 Jbeta reverse. Profiling relied on immunoSEQ multiplex PCR, and the TCRdb table lists in-frame clones only, not all of them. Recorded for this sample: some 75,000 clones. The sample comes from a study of cytomegalovirus exposure and HLA in healthy donors. Study-level findings and limits: An analysis that was carried out later associated approximately 17,000 TCR beta sequences with HLA alleles at 0.05 false discovery rate. A reported reduction in N-insertions relative to the roughly 710-donor mean was seen in an Asian-associated ancestry cluster in a later analysis. From TCR beta sequences, most subjects' HLA-A and HLA-B alleles were reportedly predicted accurately.

The sequenced sample was PBMCs. The chain joins TRBV6-6 to TRBJ1-1; perhaps TRBD1 as D (6 bases). The receptor was isolated from a boy aged 5-17 years in good health and CMV-seronegative. In DNA form, the CDR3 reads TGTGCCAGCAGTTACTCACAGGGAAGAGACACTGAAGCTTTCTTT. Translated, it gives CASSYSQGRDTEAFF.